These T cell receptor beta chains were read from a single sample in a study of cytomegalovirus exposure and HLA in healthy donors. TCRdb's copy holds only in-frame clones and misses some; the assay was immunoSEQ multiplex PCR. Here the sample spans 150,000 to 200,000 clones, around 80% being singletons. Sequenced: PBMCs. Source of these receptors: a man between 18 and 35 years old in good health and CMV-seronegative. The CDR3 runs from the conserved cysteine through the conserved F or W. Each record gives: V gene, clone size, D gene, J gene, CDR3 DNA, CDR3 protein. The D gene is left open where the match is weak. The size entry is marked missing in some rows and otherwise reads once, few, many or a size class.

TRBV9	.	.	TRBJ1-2	TGTGCCAGCAGCCATGTTAGGGGCGATGGCTACACCTTC	CASSHVRGDGYTF
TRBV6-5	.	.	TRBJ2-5	TGTGCCAGCAGGGAACAGGGGACCCAGTACTTC	CASREQGTQYF
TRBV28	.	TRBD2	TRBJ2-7	TGTGCCAGCAGTTTGAGCTGGGGACTAGCGGGAGGCCCCTACTACGAGCAGTACTTC	CASSLSWGLAGGPYYEQYF
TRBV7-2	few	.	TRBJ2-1	TGTGCCAGTGGGAGGACGAAGGGAAATGAGCAGTTCTTC	CASGRTKGNEQFF
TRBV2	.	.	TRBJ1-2	TGTGCCAGCGGGTGGGACTCCACCTATGGCTACACCTTC	CASGWDSTYGYTF
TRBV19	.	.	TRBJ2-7	TGTGCCAGTAGTATGAGAGGGAGACTGGGCTACGAGCAGTACTTC	CASSMRGRLGYEQYF
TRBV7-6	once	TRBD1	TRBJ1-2	TGTGCCAGCAGCATCCGGGACAGGAGGTTCCGGGGCTATGGCTACACCTTC	CASSIRDRRFRGYGYTF
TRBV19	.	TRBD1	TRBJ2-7	TGTGCCAGCCGACAGGGATCGGGCTACGAGCAGTACTTC	CASRQGSGYEQYF
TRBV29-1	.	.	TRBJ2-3	TGCAGCGTTGGGAGGCAGGGGATGTCCACAGATACGCAGTATTTT	CSVGRQGMSTDTQYF
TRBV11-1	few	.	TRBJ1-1	TGTGCCAGCAGTCAGACACCGAACACTGAAGCTTTCTTT	CASSQTPNTEAFF
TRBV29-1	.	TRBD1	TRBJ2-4	TGCAGCGTCCAACAGGGGGGACGAGACATTCAGTACTTC	CSVQQGGRDIQYF
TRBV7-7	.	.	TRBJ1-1	TGTGCTAGCAGCTTAGCTGAGGGGGGGGCGAACACTGAAGCTTTCTTT	CASSLAEGGANTEAFF
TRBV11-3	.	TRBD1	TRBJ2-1	TGTGCCAGCAGCTTAGCGGGACAGGGAGACAATGAGCAGTTCTTC	CASSLAGQGDNEQFF
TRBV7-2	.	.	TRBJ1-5	TGTGCCAGCAGCTTTGAGGCATTTAGCAATCAGCCCCAGCATTTT	CASSFEAFSNQPQHF
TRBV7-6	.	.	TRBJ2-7	TGTGCCAGCAGCTTAGGGGACACAATCTCCTACGAGCAGTACTTC	CASSLGDTISYEQYF
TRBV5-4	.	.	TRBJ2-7	TGTGCCAGCAGCTTGCCTGGGCCCTACGAGCAGTACTTC	CASSLPGPYEQYF
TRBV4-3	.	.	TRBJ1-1	TGCGCCAGCAGCCATGGGAGTAGGGCTTTCTTT	CASSHGSRAFF
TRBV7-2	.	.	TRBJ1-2	TGTGCCAGCAGCTTAATATTTTATGGCTACACCTTC	CASSLIFYGYTF
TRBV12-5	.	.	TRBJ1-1	TGTGCTAGTGGTTTTAGTACGGACAATGGGGCGAACACTGAAGCTTTCTTT	CASGFSTDNGANTEAFF
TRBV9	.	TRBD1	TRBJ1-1	TGTGCCAGCAGCGCCGGCGGAGGACAGGGGGCAGCTGAAGCTTTCTTT	CASSAGGGQGAAEAFF
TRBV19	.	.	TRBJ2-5	TGTGCCAGTAGTATAGAGAAGGGGAAAGAGACCCAGTACTTC	CASSIEKGKETQYF
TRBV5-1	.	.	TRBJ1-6	TGCGCCAGCAGCTATGGGTCCAGGGGATCGAGCTCACCCCTCCACTTT	CASSYGSRGSSSPLHF
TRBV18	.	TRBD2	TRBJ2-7	TGTGCCAGCTCCCTCGGACTAGCGGGAGAGGCGGGCTACGAGCAGTACTTC	CASSLGLAGEAGYEQYF
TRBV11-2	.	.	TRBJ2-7	TGTGCCAGCAGCTTTTCTCGTAAACTCTACGAGCAGTACTTC	CASSFSRKLYEQYF
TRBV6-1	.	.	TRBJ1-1	TGTGCCATAAACCTAGGGGGATGGACTGAAGCTTTCTTT	CAINLGGWTEAFF
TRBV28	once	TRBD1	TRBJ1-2	TGTGCCAGCAGTGACCAGGGGGCGCGGCTAGGCTACACCTTC	CASSDQGARLGYTF
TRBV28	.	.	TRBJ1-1	TGTGCCAGCAGTCCCCTAGGCTCCGGGAGGAACACTGAAGCTTTCTTT	CASSPLGSGRNTEAFF
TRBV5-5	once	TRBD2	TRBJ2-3	TGTGCCAGCAGCTTGGTAGGGACTAGTTTAACAGATACGCAGTATTTT	CASSLVGTSLTDTQYF
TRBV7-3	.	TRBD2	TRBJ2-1	TGTGCCAGCAGCTCTGGAGCGGGAGGGCCTATGAATGAGCAGTTCTTC	CASSSGAGGPMNEQFF
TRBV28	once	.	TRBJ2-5	TGTGCCAGCAGTCTGGACAGCCAAGCGGTCGGCCAAGAGACCCAGTACTTC	CASSLDSQAVGQETQYF
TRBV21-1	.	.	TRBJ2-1	TGTGCCAGCAGCAAAGTGAGAACGGAGGGCCGCCGCCGATTTACTCTCAATGAGCAGTTCTTC	CASSKVRTEGRRRFTLNEQFF
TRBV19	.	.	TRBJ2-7	TGTGCCAGTAGGATCGGGGGGGACAGAAGCTCCTACGAGCAGTACTTC	CASRIGGDRSSYEQYF
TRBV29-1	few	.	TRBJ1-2	TGCAGCGTATTGAAGAGTGGCGACAGTCCCAACGGCTACACCTTC	CSVLKSGDSPNGYTF
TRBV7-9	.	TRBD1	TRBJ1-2	TGTGCCAGCAGCTTAGCATTTAGTAGGACAGGTGGGCCCCATGGCTACACCTTC	CASSLAFSRTGGPHGYTF
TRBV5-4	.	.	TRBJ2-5	TGTGCCAGCAGCCTACTCAGCGGTGGAGAGACCCAGTACTTC	CASSLLSGGETQYF
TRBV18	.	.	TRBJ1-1	TGTGCCAGCTCACCACCGTCCAGGGTGAACACTGAAGCTTTCTTT	CASSPPSRVNTEAFF
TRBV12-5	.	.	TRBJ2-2	TGTGCTAGTGGTAACCAGGGGACCGGGGAGCTGTTTTTT	CASGNQGTGELFF
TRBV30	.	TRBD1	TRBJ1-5	TGTGCCTGGTGGGGAAAACGGGGACAGAGTAATAGCAATCAGCCCCAGCATTTT	CAWWGKRGQSNSNQPQHF
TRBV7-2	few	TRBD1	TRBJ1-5	TGTGCCAGCAGCTTAATAACGGGACAGGGACTTCAGCCCCAGCATTTT	CASSLITGQGLQPQHF
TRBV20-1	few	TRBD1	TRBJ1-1	TGCAGTGCAAAAGGACAGGGGGAAGCTTTCTTT	CSAKGQGEAFF
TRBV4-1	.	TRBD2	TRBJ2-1	TGCGCCAGCAGCCAAGAAGTTAGCGGGGGGCACTCCTACAATGAGCAGTTCTTC	CASSQEVSGGHSYNEQFF
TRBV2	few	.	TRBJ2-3	TGTGCCAGCAATGGGGATGAGGGGGTAGCGTTGACAGATACGCAGTATTTT	CASNGDEGVALTDTQYF
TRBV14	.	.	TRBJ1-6	TGTGCCAGCAGCATTACAGTAAGAAATTCACCCCTCCACTTT	CASSITVRNSPLHF
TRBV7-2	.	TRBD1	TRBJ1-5	TGTGCCAGCAGCTTAAAGGGACAGGGGGCGGGAAGTCAGCCCCAGCATTTT	CASSLKGQGAGSQPQHF
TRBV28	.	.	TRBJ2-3	TGTGCCAGCAGCCTCTCCCCAGATACGCAGTATTTT	CASSLSPDTQYF
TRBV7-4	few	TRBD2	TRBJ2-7	TGTGCCAGCAGCTTAGGGACGGGGGGGACCTCCTACGAGCAGTACTTC	CASSLGTGGTSYEQYF
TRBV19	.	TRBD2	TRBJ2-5	TGTGCCAGTAGTATGGGGGGAGGGGCGGAGACCCAGTACTTC	CASSMGGGAETQYF
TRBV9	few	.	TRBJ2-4	TGTGCCAGCAGCCCTACAGGGGGGGGAAACATTCAGTACTTC	CASSPTGGGNIQYF
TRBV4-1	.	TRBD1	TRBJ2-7	TGCGCCAGCAGCCATCCCCTTGGACAGGTAGCTGGGGAGCAGTACTTC	CASSHPLGQVAGEQYF
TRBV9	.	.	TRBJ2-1	TGTGCCAGCAGCGCCTCGGGGAGCTCCTACAATGAGCAGTTCTTC	CASSASGSSYNEQFF
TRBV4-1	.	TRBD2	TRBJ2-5	TGCGCCAGCAGCACCCGACTAGCGCCTCAAGAGACCCAGTACTTC	CASSTRLAPQETQYF
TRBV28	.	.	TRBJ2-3	TGTGCCAGCAGACTACTTCAGGGTTTTGATACGCAGTATTTT	CASRLLQGFDTQYF
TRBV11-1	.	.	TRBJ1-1	TGTGCCAGCAGCTTAGCAAATATAAGACTGGGAGACGACACTGAAGCTTTCTTT	CASSLANIRLGDDTEAFF
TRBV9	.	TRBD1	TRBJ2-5	TGTGCCAGCAGCGCAGCCGGGACAGGGGGAGAGACCCAGTACTTC	CASSAAGTGGETQYF
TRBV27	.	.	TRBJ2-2	TGTGCCATCTCCAGGGGTACCGGGGAGCTGTTTTTT	CAISRGTGELFF
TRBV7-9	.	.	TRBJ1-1	TGTGCCAGCGATAGGACGGGGATTTCACTCATGAACACTGAAGCTTTCTTT	CASDRTGISLMNTEAFF
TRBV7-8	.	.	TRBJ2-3	TGTGCCAGCAGCTCCCGGGGAGATACGCAGTATTTT	CASSSRGDTQYF
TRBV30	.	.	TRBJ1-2	TGTGCCTGGAGTGTAGTAGTGGGAGGGACTGGCTACACCTTC	CAWSVVVGGTGYTF